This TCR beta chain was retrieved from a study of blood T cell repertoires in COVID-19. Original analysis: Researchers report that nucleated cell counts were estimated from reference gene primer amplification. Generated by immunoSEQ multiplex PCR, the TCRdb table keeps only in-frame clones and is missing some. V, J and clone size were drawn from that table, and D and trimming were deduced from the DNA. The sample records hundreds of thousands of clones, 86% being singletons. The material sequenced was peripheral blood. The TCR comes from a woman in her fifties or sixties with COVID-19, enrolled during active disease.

The CDR3 spells CASTVGQGTDTQYF. The CDR3 DNA sequence: TGTGCCAGCACCGTCGGACAGGGCACAGATACGCAGTATTTT. The rearrangement links TRBV28 to TRBJ2-3, with 7 bases aligning to TRBD1. CDR3 length equals 14 residues. J lost 1 base, V lost 7 bases, and 5 bases had no gene match. Germline V gene lookup returns CDR1 MDHEN and CDR2 SYDVKM.